Listed below are T cell receptor beta chains from one sample, sequenced in a study of blood T cell repertoires in COVID-19. Sequenced by immunoSEQ multiplex PCR; TCRdb stores in-frame clones only, minus some. The profile covers around 220,000 clones, with over 75% appearing a single time and 2% to 2.5% taken by the ten largest. The source material was peripheral blood. Source of these receptors: a woman aged 35 to 49 who had recovered from COVID-19. Each CDR3 is given with its conserved first and last residue. The D gene is left open where the match is weak. Size is omitted from some rows. Given values are once, few, many or a class for expanded clones.

CDR3 length	D gene	J gene	clone size	V gene	CDR3 protein	CDR3 DNA
13	-	TRBJ2-7	-	TRBV6-5	CASQRQKDYEQYF	TGTGCCAGCCAGAGACAGAAAGACTACGAGCAGTACTTC
12	-	TRBJ2-7	-	TRBV27	CASSLPSGEQYF	TGTGCCAGCAGCCTTCCGAGCGGCGAGCAGTACTTC
14	TRBD2	TRBJ2-5	-	TRBV19	CASSIGLAQETQYF	TGTGCCAGTAGTATCGGACTAGCGCAGGAGACCCAGTACTTC
14	-	TRBJ2-7	-	TRBV7-2	CASSLAPGTYEQYF	TGTGCCAGCAGCTTAGCCCCAGGGACCTACGAGCAGTACTTC
14	TRBD1	TRBJ1-2	-	TRBV29-1	CSAGPGQGPSGYTF	TGCAGCGCTGGGCCGGGACAGGGGCCCTCAGGCTACACCTTC
15	-	TRBJ2-1	-	TRBV7-2	CASSLEGGRWSEQFF	TGTGCCAGCAGCTTGGAGGGGGGGCGGTGGTCGGAGCAGTTCTTC
15	-	TRBJ2-3	-	TRBV7-2	CASSLVTGSGGTQYF	TGTGCCAGCAGCTTAGTAACAGGGTCTGGAGGTACGCAGTATTTT
15	-	TRBJ2-2	-	TRBV28	CASLRSRGNTGELFF	TGTGCCTCCCTACGGTCTCGAGGGAACACCGGGGAGCTGTTTTTT
16	TRBD2	TRBJ2-1	-	TRBV2	CASSALAGGISHEQFF	TGTGCCAGCAGTGCCTTAGCGGGGGGCATCTCCCATGAGCAGTTCTTC
16	-	TRBJ1-5	-	TRBV7-2	CASSFTGPWGNQPQHF	TGTGCCAGCAGCTTCACAGGGCCCTGGGGAAATCAGCCCCAGCATTTT
11	-	TRBJ1-4	-	TRBV20-1	CSAPRGEKLFF	TGCAGTGCTCCGAGGGGGGAAAAACTGTTTTTT
15	TRBD1	TRBJ1-1	-	TRBV15	CATSRAGTGGTEAFF	TGTGCCACCAGCAGAGCCGGGACAGGGGGGACTGAAGCTTTCTTT
16	-	TRBJ1-1	-	TRBV7-2	CASSLQYVAQNTEAFF	TGTGCCAGCAGCTTACAATATGTGGCTCAGAACACTGAAGCTTTCTTT
15	-	TRBJ2-1	-	TRBV27	CASSPLGQIDSEQFF	TGTGCCAGCAGTCCCCTGGGGCAGATTGACAGTGAGCAGTTCTTC
15	TRBD1	TRBJ1-5	few	TRBV28	CASSFKGAYNQPQHF	TGTGCCAGCAGTTTCAAGGGGGCGTACAATCAGCCCCAGCATTTT
15	TRBD2	TRBJ2-3	-	TRBV29-1	CSVTGTSGRTDTQYF	TGCAGCGTTACGGGGACTAGCGGGAGGACAGATACGCAGTATTTT
14	TRBD2	TRBJ2-3	once	TRBV19	CASSIGGSHDTQYF	TGTGCCAGTAGTATAGGCGGGAGTCATGATACGCAGTATTTT
15	TRBD2	TRBJ2-1	-	TRBV5-1	CASSPSGSSYNEQFF	TGCGCCAGCAGTCCTAGCGGGAGCTCCTACAATGAGCAGTTCTTC
16	-	TRBJ2-6	-	TRBV7-3	CASSLTGHSGANVLTF	TGTGCCAGCAGCTTAACGGGACACTCTGGGGCCAACGTCCTGACTTTC
14	-	TRBJ1-2	-	TRBV6-4	CASSDTGGSYGYTF	TGTGCCAGCAGTGATACAGGAGGGAGCTATGGCTACACCTTC
11	-	TRBJ2-3	-	TRBV6-2/TRBV6-3	CASSYKDTQYF	TGTGCCAGCAGTTATAAAGATACGCAGTATTTT
16	TRBD1	TRBJ1-2	-	TRBV15	CATAGVLGRGLDGYTF	TGTGCCACCGCGGGGGTGCTGGGCAGGGGGCTCGATGGCTACACCTTC
16	-	TRBJ1-6	-	TRBV28	CASSNKPGQINSPLHF	TGTGCCAGCAGTAATAAACCGGGACAAATTAATTCACCCCTCCACTTT
16	-	TRBJ1-5	-	TRBV19	CASSITGSSSNQPQHF	TGTGCCAGTAGTATAACCGGGAGCAGTAGCAATCAGCCCCAGCATTTT
15	-	TRBJ2-5	-	TRBV11-1	CASSLGKTSRETQYF	TGTGCCAGCAGCTTGGGGAAGACTAGTCGCGAGACCCAGTACTTC
13	TRBD1	TRBJ2-4	many	TRBV19	CASSIQGAAIQYF	TGTGCCAGTAGTATTCAGGGGGCGGCCATTCAGTACTTC
15	TRBD2	TRBJ2-3	-	TRBV19	CASRKRGGFTDTQYF	TGTGCCAGTAGAAAGCGGGGGGGATTCACAGATACGCAGTATTTT
16	-	TRBJ2-7	-	TRBV5-6	CASSLEVGQVAYEQYF	TGTGCCAGCAGCTTGGAGGTGGGCCAGGTAGCCTACGAGCAGTACTTC
15	-	TRBJ2-5	-	TRBV18	CASSPGFGGSETQYF	TGTGCCAGCTCACCGGGATTCGGTGGGAGTGAGACCCAGTACTTC
15	-	TRBJ2-2	-	TRBV4-1	CASSRDFANTGELFF	TGCGCCAGCAGCCGGGACTTCGCGAACACCGGGGAGCTGTTTTTT
15	-	TRBJ1-4	-	TRBV3-1/TRBV3-2	CASSPRGATKEKLFF	TGTGCCAGCAGCCCACGGGGGGCTACTAAAGAAAAACTGTTTTTT
16	TRBD2	TRBJ2-1	-	TRBV10-3	CAISTKTSGGRNEQFF	TGTGCCATCAGCACAAAGACTAGCGGGGGGCGAAATGAGCAGTTCTTC
14	-	TRBJ2-3	-	TRBV7-2	CASSLTLAADTQYF	TGTGCCAGCAGCTTAACCCTCGCGGCAGATACGCAGTATTTT
17	TRBD2	TRBJ2-4	-	TRBV19	CASSIVGGAKPLYIQYF	TGTGCCAGTAGTATAGTCGGGGGGGCCAAACCCCTCTACATTCAGTACTTC
14	-	TRBJ2-1	-	TRBV30	CAWSVMALAYEQFF	TGTGCCTGGAGTGTAATGGCCCTAGCATATGAGCAGTTCTTC
16	-	TRBJ1-4	-	TRBV27	CASSPIRGALNEKLFF	TGTGCCAGCAGCCCAATCCGGGGGGCCCTTAATGAAAAACTGTTTTTT
14	-	TRBJ1-2	-	TRBV6-1	CASSELVRLYGYTF	TGTGCCAGCAGTGAATTAGTCAGACTCTATGGCTACACCTTC
15	-	TRBJ1-3	once	TRBV27	CASSLSSTGGNTIYF	TGTGCCAGCAGTCTTTCATCGACAGGTGGAAACACCATATATTTT
16	TRBD1	TRBJ2-1	-	TRBV3-1/TRBV3-2	CASSQDLGTGVPVGFF	TGTGCCAGCAGCCAAGATCTTGGGACAGGGGTCCCTGTAGGGTTCTTC
16	-	TRBJ1-2	-	TRBV18	CASSSSGTQAVYGYTF	TGTGCCAGCTCCAGTTCCGGGACACAAGCCGTTTATGGCTACACCTTC
15	TRBD2	TRBJ2-1	once	TRBV5-1	CASSLTSGSSNEQFF	TGCGCCAGCAGCCTGACTAGCGGGAGCTCAAATGAGCAGTTCTTC
20	TRBD2	TRBJ2-3	-	TRBV5-5	CASSHNFPGLGTGSTDTQYF	TGTGCCAGCAGCCATAATTTCCCGGGACTAGGAACCGGTAGCACAGATACGCAGTATTTT
15	TRBD1	TRBJ1-6	-	TRBV7-8	CASSLKGAVLVALHF	TGTGCCAGCAGCTTAAAGGGGGCTGTCCTTGTGGCCCTCCACTTT
15	-	TRBJ1-4	once	TRBV24-1	CATSATGTMNEKLFF	TGTGCCACCAGTGCCACCGGGACTATGAATGAAAAACTGTTTTTT
13	-	TRBJ2-3	-	TRBV12-3/TRBV12-4	CASRSGGTDTQYF	TGTGCCAGCAGGTCGGGGGGCACAGATACGCAGTATTTT
16	TRBD1	TRBJ2-7	-	TRBV6-1	CASSESPLRGPYEQYF	TGTGCCAGCAGTGAGTCGCCCCTCAGGGGGCCGTACGAGCAGTACTTC
18	-	TRBJ2-4	-	TRBV3-1/TRBV3-2	CASSQGEFAGVAKNIQYF	TGTGCCAGCAGCCAAGGGGAGTTTGCAGGGGTAGCCAAAAACATTCAGTACTTC
13	-	TRBJ2-1	few	TRBV30	CAWEMEGYNEQFF	TGTGCCTGGGAAATGGAGGGCTACAATGAGCAGTTCTTC
16	TRBD1	TRBJ2-2	-	TRBV4-1	CASSQLRTGVPGELFF	TGCGCCAGCAGCCAACTCAGGACAGGGGTGCCCGGGGAGCTGTTTTTT
16	TRBD2	TRBJ2-3	-	TRBV25-1	CASSDGPLAAGDTQYF	TGTGCCAGCAGTGACGGTCCCCTAGCGGCCGGAGATACGCAGTATTTT
14	-	TRBJ2-7	few	TRBV5-1	CASSLVGATYEQYF	TGCGCCAGCAGCTTGGTTGGAGCGACCTACGAGCAGTACTTC
15	TRBD1	TRBJ1-1	-	TRBV3-1/TRBV3-2	CASSHRGQKNTEAFF	TGTGCCAGCAGCCACAGGGGGCAAAAGAACACTGAAGCTTTCTTT
12	-	TRBJ1-2	-	TRBV2	CASRGLNYGYTF	TGTGCCAGCAGGGGACTGAACTATGGCTACACCTTC